Below, 17 T cell receptor beta chains from the same sample are listed, as sequenced in a study of CD4 T cells in relation to SARS-CoV-2 and coronaviruses. Antigens of these TCRs are unknown. CD4+ T cells from unexposed donors were obtained before the COVID-19 pandemic (2011-2018). CD4+ T cells were isolated from the cells after more than 8 days of culture. The assay was immunoSEQ multiplex PCR, and TCRdb's table has in-frame clones only and misses some. The sample records about 18,000 clones, 60% to 80% being singletons. The sequenced sample consisted of CD4+ T cells from PBMCs, cultured in vitro. These receptors all come from a human donor in good health.

The chain couples TRBV9 to TRBJ2-7; TRBD2 matches 10 bases. The CDR3 runs 15 residues. The trim removed 0 bases at V and 5 bases at J, leaving 5 bases unmatched. Germline-derived CDR1 and CDR2 are SGDLS and YYNGEE. The DNA of the CDR3 is TGTGCCAGCAGCGTAGAGGCTAGCGGGAGCAACGAGCAGTACTTC. It is translated as CASSVEASGSNEQYF.

This clone has more than one count but fewer than ten. The rearrangement joins TRBV5-4 to TRBJ1-6, with no clear D. Germline V lookup: CDR1 SGHNT, CDR2 YYREEE (reference sequence). V lost 1 base, J lost 0 bases, and 8 bases lay in between. The CDR3 extends over 16 amino acids. In DNA, the CDR3 is TGTGCCAGCAGCTTGATGGGAAGCTCCTATAATTCACCCCTCCACTTT. Protein sequence: CASSLMGSSYNSPLHF.

V and J are TRBV30 and TRBJ1-1; no clear D gene. CDR1 and CDR2 from the germline V gene are GTSNPN and SVGIG (reference sequence). V lost 5 bases to trimming and J lost 5 bases, with 21 bases between them. This CDR3 comprises 15 residues. This chain's CDR3 is CAWDPLDLGSTEAFF. The CDR3 region has the DNA TGTGCCTGGGACCCCCTTGACCTAGGGAGTACTGAAGCTTTCTTT.

The rearrangement uses TRBV28 and TRBJ1-1; TRBD1 might be the D (5 bases). The germline V and J ends were trimmed by 5 bases and 1 base, with 14 bases remaining between them. Germline CDR1 reads MDHEN; CDR2 reads SYDVKM. CDR3 length: 15 residues. The CDR3 coding sequence is TGTGCCAGCAGTCGAACAGGACTCTCGAACACTGAAGCTTTCTTT. The encoded protein is CASSRTGLSNTEAFF.

This chain joins TRBV18 and TRBJ1-2, with TRBD1 matching 7 bases. This CDR3 has 14 amino acids. The V gene's germline CDR1 is KGHSH and CDR2 LQKENI. V shed 5 bases, J shed 6 bases, and the junction held 9 bases outside the gene matches. The CDR3 DNA reads as TGTGCCAGCTCAGCCAGACAGGGAAGTGATGGCTACACCTTC. Its protein product is CASSARQGSDGYTF.

The J gene is TRBJ1-5, the V gene TRBV4-1; 7 nucleotides match TRBD1. CDR3 length equals 17 residues. CDR1 and CDR2 (germline): MGHRA, YSYEKL. Trimming took 0 bases from V and 0 from J; bases not matched to a gene: 5. In DNA form, the CDR3 reads TGCGCCAGCAGCCAAGACCGAGGGACAGATAGCAATCAGCCCCAGCATTTT. It is translated as CASSQDRGTDSNQPQHF.

The genes are TRBV12-5 and TRBJ2-7, with D possibly being TRBD1 (5 bases). Germline V lookup: CDR1 LGHNT, CDR2 FRNRAP. The CDR3 spans 12 residues. Trimming cost V 6 bases and J 6 bases, with 12 bases left between them. CDR3 sequence (DNA): TGTGCTAGTGGAACAGGTTTCGGCGAGCAGTACTTC. Amino acids: CASGTGFGEQYF.

The chain couples TRBV28 to TRBJ2-5, with TRBD1 matching over 10 bases. Germline assignment: CDR1 MDHEN and CDR2 SYDVKM. The CDR3 loop spans 14 amino acids. J was trimmed by 3 bases and V by 10 bases; bases with no gene match: 8. CDR3 in DNA: TGTGCCACAATGACCGGGACAGGGGAAGAGACCCAGTACTTC. Protein product: CATMTGTGEETQYF. Together with reference TRBV28 and TRBJ2-5, the CDR3 gives the full variable domain: DVKVTQSSRYLVKRTGEKVFLECVQDMDHENMFWYRQDPGLGLRLIYFSYDVKMKEKGDIPEGYSVSREKKERFSLILESASTNQTSMYLCATMTGTGEETQYFGPGTRLLVL.

This clone was observed a few times. The genes are TRBV2 and TRBJ2-7; D is perhaps TRBD1 or TRBD2 (5 bases each). The CDR3 extends over 16 amino acids. The V gene's germline CDR1 is SNHLY and CDR2 FYNNEI. V lost 10 bases to trimming and J lost 4 bases, with 26 bases between them. The CDR3 DNA reads as TGTGCCACCAAAGTCGACAGACTCGGGGCCGAATACGAGCAGTACTTC. Translated: CATKVDRLGAEYEQYF.

The V gene is TRBV11-2, the J gene TRBJ2-2, with TRBD2 as a possible D gene (6 bases). The CDR3 has 13 amino acids. CDR1 is SGHAT and CDR2 is FQNNGV in the germline V gene. The V end lost 5 bases, the J end lost 6 bases, and 10 bases lay between the germline ends. CDR3 loop: CASSRLGAGELFF. The CDR3 nucleotides read TGTGCCAGCAGCCGACTAGGCGCCGGGGAGCTGTTTTTT.

The chain employs TRBV5-1 and TRBJ2-5; TRBD2 agrees at 7 bases. This CDR3 is built from 15 residues. J was trimmed by 5 bases and V by 1 base; bases with no gene match: 8. Per germline, CDR1 SGHRS and CDR2 YFSETQ. CDR3 in amino acids: CASSLRREWGETQYF. The CDR3 DNA reads TGCGCCAGCAGCTTGCGGCGGGAGTGGGGGGAGACCCAGTACTTC.

The J gene is TRBJ2-2, the V gene TRBV7-8; no clear D gene. Trimming pared 3 bases from V and 7 bases from J, leaving 6 bases between. The CDR3 runs 12 residues. Germline V gene sequence: CDR1 SGHVS, CDR2 FQNEAQ. This CDR3 reads CASSLNIGELFF. In nucleotides, the CDR3 is TGTGCCAGCAGCTTGAATATCGGGGAGCTGTTTTTT.

V and J are TRBV28 and TRBJ1-1; 7 nucleotides agree with TRBD1. The CDR3 runs to 15 residues. J lost 3 bases, V lost 6 bases, and 10 bases had no gene match. Germline V gene sequence: CDR1 MDHEN, CDR2 SYDVKM. CDR3 sequence reads: CASRETGDRHTEAFF. CDR3 nucleotides: TGTGCCAGCAGGGAAACAGGGGATAGGCACACTGAAGCTTTCTTT.

The rearrangement uses TRBV19 and TRBJ2-2; D may correspond to TRBD1 or TRBD2 (5 bases each). V lost 6 bases and J 0 bases, leaving 11 bases between the germline ends. The germline gives CDR1 LNHDA, CDR2 SQIVND (reference sequence). The CDR3 length is 15 residues. CDR3 sequence (DNA): TGTGCCAGTAGAACCTCGGGGCCGAACACCGGGGAGCTGTTTTTT. Protein sequence: CASRTSGPNTGELFF.

V and J are TRBV5-1 and TRBJ1-6; 9 nucleotides line up with TRBD1. In germline, CDR1 is SGHRS, CDR2 YFSETQ. The CDR3 extends over 15 amino acids. After removal of 1 base from V and 7 bases from J, the junction contained 3 bases not matched to a gene. The CDR3 nucleotides are TGCGCCAGCAGCTTGCCGGGACAGGGAAATTCACCCCTCCACTTT. Residues: CASSLPGQGNSPLHF.

This clone was seen a single time. The rearrangement uses TRBV7-3 and TRBJ2-7; 7 bases are a match to TRBD1. The CDR3 length is 16 residues. J gave up 1 base and V 5 bases, and 11 bases lay outside the gene matches. CDR1 and CDR2 from the germline V gene are SGHTA and FQGTGA. CDR3 region: CASSKDSGTASYEQYF. CDR3 coding DNA: TGTGCCAGCAGCAAGGACTCCGGGACAGCGTCCTACGAGCAGTACTTC. Filled out from reference TRBV7-3 and TRBJ2-7, the complete variable domain reads GAGVSQTPSNKVTEKGKYVELRCDPISGHTALYWYRQSLGQGPEFLIYFQGTGAADDSGLPNDRFFAVRPEGSVSTLKIQRTERGDSAVYLCASSKDSGTASYEQYFGPGTRLTVT.

This clone was recorded a few times. The chain carries TRBV20-1 and TRBJ2-5; D gene ambiguous. Germline CDR1 reads DFQATT; CDR2 reads SNEGSKA (reference sequence). V was cut by 0 bases and J by 8 bases, with 7 bases left in between. This CDR3 is 11 amino acids long. CDR3 nucleotide sequence: TGCAGTGCTAGAGATCTTAGTACCCAGTACTTC. As protein: CSARDLSTQYF.